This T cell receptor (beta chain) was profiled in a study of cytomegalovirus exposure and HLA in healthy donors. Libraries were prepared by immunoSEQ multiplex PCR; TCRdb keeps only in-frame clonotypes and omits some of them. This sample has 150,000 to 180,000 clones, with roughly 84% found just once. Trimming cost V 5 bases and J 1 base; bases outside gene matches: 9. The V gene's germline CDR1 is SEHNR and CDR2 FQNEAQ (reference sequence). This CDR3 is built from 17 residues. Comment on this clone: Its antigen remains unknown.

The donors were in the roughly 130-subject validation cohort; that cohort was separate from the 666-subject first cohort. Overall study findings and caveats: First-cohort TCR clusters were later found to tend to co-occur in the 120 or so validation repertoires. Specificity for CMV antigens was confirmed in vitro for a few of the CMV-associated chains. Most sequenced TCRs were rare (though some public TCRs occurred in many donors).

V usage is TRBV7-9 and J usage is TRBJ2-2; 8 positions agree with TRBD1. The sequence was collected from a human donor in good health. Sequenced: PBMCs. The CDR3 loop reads CASSVMRTGRNTGELFF. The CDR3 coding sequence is TGTGCCAGCAGCGTAATGAGGACAGGGAGGAACACCGGGGAGCTGTTTTTT.